A single sample gave rise to the 26 T cell receptor beta chains below, sequenced in a study of CD8+CD57+ T cells in acquired aplastic anemia. Researchers used genomic DNA as the template to profile TCR beta VDJ and CDR3. TCRdb analysed the reads with MiXCR anew, one entry per CDR3 protein. The top ten hold about 41% of the sample, which has roughly 250,000 distinct CDR3 sequences, 82% seen once. Patients included in sequencing had previously demonstrated CD8+CD57+ cell expansion by flow cytometry. The material sequenced was sorted CD4+, CD8+, or CD8+CD57+ T cells (not recorded which) from PBMCs. These TCRs come from a human donor with aplastic anemia.

This clonotype was picked up one time. The J gene is TRBJ2-1, the V gene TRBV7-2; either TRBD1 or TRBD2 may supply D (6 bases each). Judging by the DNA end, TRBJ2-7 fits better; the J call may be wrong. The CDR3 runs to 13 residues. Germline values: CDR1 SGHTA, CDR2 FQGNSA. CDR3 DNA sequence: TGTGCCAGCAGTGTAGGGGGGAGCCATGAGCAGTACTTC. Its protein is CASSVGGSHEQYF.

The chain recombines TRBV7-9 with TRBJ2-2; the match to TRBD1 covers 9 bases. Germline CDR1 and CDR2: SEHNR and FQNEAQ (reference sequence). V shed 5 bases and J 15 bases; nucleotides not matched to a gene: 16. CDR3 size: 15 residues. This chain's CDR3 is CASSALQGATEQLFF. The CDR3 DNA reads as TGTGCCAGCAGCGCTCTACAGGGGGCCACTGAGCAGTTGTTTTTT.

This clonotype is a singleton in its sample. At one end the junction does not follow the germline gene, possibly because of a read error. V is TRBV7-9 and J is TRBJ2-5; D is undetermined. CDR1 and CDR2 from the germline V gene are SEHNR and FQNEAQ (reference sequence). The CDR3 is made up of 12 amino acids. As DNA, the CDR3 is TGTGCCAGCAGCTTAGCAAGCGAGGAGCAGTATTTC. It codes for CASSLASEEQYF.

The chain has TRBV7-9 and TRBJ2-5; the D call may be TRBD1 or TRBD2 (6 bases each). The CDR3 extends over 18 amino acids. Germline CDR1 is SEHNR and CDR2 is FQNEAQ (reference sequence). The V gene lost 1 base and the J gene lost 0 bases, with 18 bases spanning the gap. In nucleotides, the CDR3 is TGTGCCAGCAGCTTAGGTAGGGGGGCAGCGGCGTACCAAGAGACCCAGTACTTC. The encoded protein is CASSLGRGAAAYQETQYF.

This clonotype showed up just once. Since the CDR3 does not end with the conserved phenylalanine or tryptophan, this likely comes from a read error. Because the CDR3's place on the DNA is in doubt, the DNA is left out and the CDR3 is given as listed by TCRdb. The rearrangement links TRBV7-3 to TRBJ2-3; the table calls TRBD1, which could not be checked here. The CDR3 contains 13 residues when both ends are counted. The germline gives CDR1 SGHTA, CDR2 FQGTGA. The CDR3 loop is CASGDQATATEYL.

The genes are TRBV19 and TRBJ1-2; D is unclear. There are 15 residues in the CDR3. The V and J ends lost 6 bases and 4 bases respectively, with 18 bases between them. In germline, CDR1 is LNHDA, CDR2 SQIVND (reference sequence). This CDR3 reads CASSLAREGSYGYTF. The CDR3 coding sequence is TGTGCCAGTAGCTTAGCGCGGGAGGGCAGCTATGGCTACACCTTC. Filled out from reference TRBV19 and TRBJ1-2, the complete variable domain reads DGGITQSPKYLFRKEGQNVTLSCEQNLNHDAMYWYRQDPGQGLRLIYYSQIVNDFQKGDIAEGYSVSREKKESFPLTVTSAQKNPTAFYLCASSLAREGSYGYTFGSGTRLTVV.

This clonotype was observed a few times. The junction differs from germline at one of its ends, possibly a read error. V is TRBV19 and J is TRBJ2-7, with a weak D call TRBD2 (5 bases). Looked up from germline, CDR1 is LNHDA and CDR2 is SQIVND (reference sequence). This CDR3 spans 14 amino acids. The CDR3: CASSLAGSSYKQYF. The CDR3 DNA is TGTGCCAGTAGCCTAGCTGGCTCTTCCTACAAGCAGTACTTC.

Notes on this clonotype: One end of the junction is discordant with germline, which a read error may explain. The chain combines TRBV7-9 with TRBJ2-3; 9 bases fit TRBD2. Germline-derived CDR1 and CDR2 are SEHNR and FQNEAQ (reference sequence). The CDR3 extends over 14 amino acids. CDR3 amino acids: CVSSFERSGGSEYF. CDR3 DNA sequence: TGTGTCAGCAGCTTTGAGAGAAGCGGGGGGAGCGAGTATTTT.

Of note for this clonotype: The junction and the germline gene differ at one end; a read error may be behind it. The chain is built from TRBV7-2 and TRBJ2-3, with D perhaps matching TRBD2 (5 bases). The CDR3 extends over 14 amino acids. Germline V lookup: CDR1 SGHTA, CDR2 FQGNSA. The CDR3 loop reads CASSLAGDRTAQYF. CDR3 DNA: TGTGCCAGCAGCTTAGCGGGAGATCGCACTGCGCAGTACTTT.

The chain is built from TRBV7-4 and TRBJ2-1; D remains unclear. Germline loops: CDR1 SGHVT, CDR2 SQSDAQ. Trimming cost V 8 bases and J 5 bases, with 16 bases left between them. The CDR3 length is 14 residues. The CDR3 region is CASGINRVNNEQFF. CDR3 coding DNA: TGTGCCAGCGGGATCAATCGGGTTAACAATGAGCAGTTCTTC.

For this clonotype: At one end the junction does not follow the germline gene, possibly because of a read error. The chain's CDR3 is CATSRGSDHEPQHF. The CDR3, as DNA: TGTGCCACCAGCAGAGGCAGCGATCATGAGCCCCAGCACTTT. The chain recombines TRBV15 with TRBJ1-5; the D is unclear. This CDR3 has 14 residues. The germline V gene has CDR1 LNHNV and CDR2 YYDKDF (reference sequence).

Comment on this clonotype: No conserved phenylalanine or tryptophan is present at the end of the CDR3, so a read error is the likely explanation. The limits of the CDR3 on the DNA are not certain, so only TCRdb's listed CDR3 is given. The chain recombines TRBV2 with TRBJ2-7; TRBD1 is the table's D call and was not checked against the DNA. The CDR3 is 15 amino acids long, termini counted. CDR1 and CDR2 (germline): SNHLY, FYNNEI. CDR3 loop: CASGDGGTNTQYQCA.

The CDR3 coding sequence is TGTGCCAGCAGCTTAGCGGGAGGTGCGGGGAGCGATGAGCAGTTCTTC. This translates into CASSLAGGAGSDEQFF. The gene calls are TRBV11-2 and TRBJ2-1; TRBD2 aligns across 7 bases. The CDR3 is 16 residues long. With V trimmed by 1 base and J by 8 bases, 11 bases remained unmatched. Germline V gene sequence: CDR1 SGHAT, CDR2 FQNNGV.

Note on this clonotype: The CDR3 end shows no conserved phenylalanine or tryptophan, and so a read error is likely. The limits of the CDR3 on the DNA are not certain, so only TCRdb's listed CDR3 is given. This sequence joins TRBV7-2 and TRBJ2-1; the D call of TRBD2 is as the table states it, not checked on the DNA. The CDR3 is 13 residues long, ends included. CDR1 and CDR2 (germline): SGHTA, FQGNSA. The CDR3 sequence is CASSLVGPDTMSS.

Worth noting for this clonotype: The conserved phenylalanine or tryptophan normally closing the CDR3 is absent here, so this likely arose from a read error. This chain joins TRBV19 and TRBJ2-3; D uncertain. CDR1 LNHDA and CDR2 SQIVND come from the germline V gene (reference sequence). The CDR3 totals 14 residues. Trimming removed 7 bases at V and 11 bases at J, with 22 bases between. The CDR3 DNA reads TGTGCCAGTAATATTTCTTTTGGCCAAAATCAGCAGTATTAT. Protein: CASNISFGQNQQYY.

This clonotype was seen a handful of times. The chain couples TRBV20-1 to TRBJ1-2; D might be TRBD1 (6 bases). V dropped 2 bases and J dropped 5 bases, with 15 bases sitting between them. Germline V lookup: CDR1 DFQATT, CDR2 SNEGSKA (reference sequence). This CDR3 is built from 14 residues. The CDR3 loop is CSARPDTGRYGYTF. The CDR3 region has the DNA TGCAGTGCTAGACCAGACACAGGGCGGTATGGCTACACCTTC.

This chain links TRBV7-2 with TRBJ2-1; 7 positions match TRBD1. J was trimmed by 13 bases and V by 6 bases; bases with no gene match: 21. CDR3 length: 16 residues. Germline loops: CDR1 SGHTA, CDR2 FQGNSA. The CDR3 spells CASSPNRGQGTEAQFF. In DNA form, the CDR3 reads TGTGCCAGCAGTCCGAACAGGGGTCAAGGCACTGAAGCTCAGTTCTTC.

This clonotype occurred once. The rearrangement links TRBV7-3 to TRBJ1-1; D is unclear. The length of the CDR3 is 14 residues. The V gene's germline CDR1 is SGHTA and CDR2 FQGTGA. The V end was cut by 5 bases, the J end by 7 bases, with 17 bases between. The DNA for the CDR3 is TGTGCCAGCAGCCTCCTCGGTGGGAGCAATGAAGCTTTCTTT. Translated: CASSLLGGSNEAFF.

This clonotype came up many times. V is TRBV12-3 or TRBV12-4 and J is TRBJ2-3; no definite D call. V was shortened by 8 bases and J by 4 bases, with 7 bases between the two germline ends. The CDR3 extends over 11 amino acids. The CDR3 region is CASATADTQYF. The DNA for the CDR3 is TGTGCCAGCGCGACGGCAGATACGCAGTATTTT.

Concerning this clonotype itself: Mismatch with germline at one junction end may stem from a read error. The chain uses TRBV7-9 and TRBJ2-3, with D possibly matching TRBD1 (6 bases). Germline V gene sequence: CDR1 SEHNR, CDR2 FQNEAQ (reference sequence). The CDR3 has 14 residues. The CDR3 DNA reads TGTGCCAGCAGCTCGACTACAGGGAACGAGCAGTTGTACTTT. It codes for CASSSTTGNEQLYF. Variable domain in full (rest from reference TRBV7-9 and TRBJ2-3): DTGVSQNPRHKITKRGQNVTFRCDPISEHNRLYWYRQTLGQGPEFLTYFQNEAQLEKSRLLSDRFSAERPKGSFSTLEIQRTEQGDSAMYLCASSSTTGNEQLYFGPGTRLTVL.

For this clonotype: At one end, the junction sequence differs from germline, possibly due to a read error. This chain joins TRBV7-6 and TRBJ2-3; no clear D gene. This CDR3 is 14 amino acids long. Germline lookup yields CDR1 SGHVS and CDR2 FNYEAQ. CDR3 in DNA: TGTGCCAGCAGCTTAGCGGGCGATAATTCAACGCTCTACTTT. This translates into CASSLAGDNSTLYF.

The CDR3 loop is CASSFGQAVGNSPLHF. The CDR3, as DNA: TGTGCCAGCAGCTTCGGCCAGGCAGTAGGAAATTCACCCCTCCACTTT. The V call is TRBV11-2, the J call TRBJ1-6, with D hard to call. This CDR3 contains 16 residues. CDR1 is SGHAT and CDR2 is FQNNGV in the germline V gene. V was shortened by 3 bases and J by 7 bases, with 16 bases between the two germline ends. The full variable domain, completed using reference TRBV11-2 and TRBJ1-6, is EAGVAQSPRYKIIEKRQSVAFWCNPISGHATLYWYQQILGQGPKLLIQFQNNGVVDDSQLPKDRFSAERLKGVDSTLKIQPAKLEDSAVYLCASSFGQAVGNSPLHFGNGTRLTVT.

This clonotype was recorded once. As the CDR3 is not closed by the conserved phenylalanine or tryptophan, this likely results from a read error. It is unclear where the CDR3 begins or ends on the DNA, so no DNA is shown, and the CDR3 is as TCRdb lists it. The chain couples TRBV2 to TRBJ2-4; whether TRBD2, the table's D call, matches the DNA was not checked. The V gene's germline CDR1 is SNHLY and CDR2 FYNNEI. The CDR3 region is 12 residues in length, termini included. The CDR3 region is CASGGAGNIKYY.

The chain has TRBV15 and TRBJ2-5, with D perhaps assigned TRBD1 or TRBD2 (5 bases each). The CDR3 consists of 14 residues. Germline V gene lookup returns CDR1 LNHNV and CDR2 YYDKDF (reference sequence). This CDR3 is CSSSRGTEGETQYF. CDR3 coding DNA: TGTAGCAGTAGTAGAGGGACCGAGGGAGAGACCCAGTACTTC.

As regards this clonotype: Here the CDR3 omits its conserved ending phenylalanine or tryptophan, so a read error is the likely source. The DNA is omitted, as the CDR3 cannot be located on it reliably, and the CDR3 follows TCRdb's listing. J is TRBJ2-2 and V is TRBV7-2; the table's D call, TRBD1, has no DNA check behind it. From its first to its last residue, the CDR3 has 12 amino acids. Germline V gene lookup returns CDR1 SGHTA and CDR2 FQGNSA. The CDR3 region is CASSLVRGAHYG.

The chain uses TRBV7-3 and TRBJ1-1; 7 positions match TRBD1. After removal of 3 bases from V and 13 bases from J, the junction contained 17 bases not matched to a gene. Per germline, CDR1 SGHTA and CDR2 FQGTGA. This CDR3 region has 15 residues. The CDR3 region is CASSFNRGLYLHLFF. CDR3 DNA: TGTGCCAGCAGCTTTAACAGGGGACTATACCTACACCTTTTCTTT.